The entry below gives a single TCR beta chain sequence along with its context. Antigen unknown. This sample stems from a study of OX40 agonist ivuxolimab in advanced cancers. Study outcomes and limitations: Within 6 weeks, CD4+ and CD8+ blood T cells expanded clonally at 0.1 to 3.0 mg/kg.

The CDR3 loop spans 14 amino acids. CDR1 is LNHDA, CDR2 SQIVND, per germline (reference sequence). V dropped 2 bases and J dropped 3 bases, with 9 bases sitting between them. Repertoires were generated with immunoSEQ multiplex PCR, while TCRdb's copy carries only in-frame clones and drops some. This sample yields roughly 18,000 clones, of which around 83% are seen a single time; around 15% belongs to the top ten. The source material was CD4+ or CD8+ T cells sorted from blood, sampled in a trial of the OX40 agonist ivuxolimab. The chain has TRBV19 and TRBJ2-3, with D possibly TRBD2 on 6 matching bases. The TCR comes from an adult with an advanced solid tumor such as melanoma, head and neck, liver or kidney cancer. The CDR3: CASSILGRTDTQYF. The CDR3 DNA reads TGTGCCAGTAGTATATTGGGGAGGACAGATACGCAGTATTTT. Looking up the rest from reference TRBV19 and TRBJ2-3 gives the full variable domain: DGGITQSPKYLFRKEGQNVTLSCEQNLNHDAMYWYRQDPGQGLRLIYYSQIVNDFQKGDIAEGYSVSREKKESFPLTVTSAQKNPTAFYLCASSILGRTDTQYFGPGTRLTVL.